This is a list of T cell receptor beta chains from one sample in a study of T-cell memory formation after mild COVID-19. TCRdb recomputed calls from the 5' RACE reads with MiXCR, one row per CDR3 protein. This table holds 470,000 or so distinct CDR3 sequences, about 23% found once. Specimen: PBMCs or a T cell subset sorted from them (not recorded which). The receptors were gathered from an adult woman who had mild COVID-19 (a few samples of this study predate the infection). Cell type and time point are not known. The CDR3 runs from the conserved cysteine through the conserved F or W. D genes are given only for firm matches. A clone size is listed for some rows: how often the clone was seen (once, few, many), or a class if it is expanded.

D	size	V	J	DNA	CDR3
TRBD2	NA	TRBV6-2/TRBV6-3	TRBJ2-7	TGTGCCAGCAGTTACGGCGGGAGGCCCTACGAGCAGTACTTC	CASSYGGRPYEQYF
TRBD2	NA	TRBV7-8	TRBJ2-3	TGTGCCAGCAGCGAGACCCCAGCGGGAGGTGAAGATACGCAGTATTTT	CASSETPAGGEDTQYF
NA	few	TRBV24-1	TRBJ2-7	TGTGCCACCAGTGATCGGGGTTACGAGCAGTACTTC	CATSDRGYEQYF
TRBD2	NA	TRBV15	TRBJ2-3	TGTGCCACCAGCAGAAGGATGAGCGGGGGGGCGATAGATACGCAGTATTTT	CATSRRMSGGAIDTQYF
TRBD2	few	TRBV10-3	TRBJ2-1	TGTGCCATCAGTGCGGGACTAGTGTTGAACAATGAGCAGTTCTTC	CAISAGLVLNNEQFF
TRBD2	few	TRBV5-1	TRBJ2-1	TGCGCCAGCAGCTTAAGCAGGACTAGCGGGCGTGACAATGAGCAGTTCTTC	CASSLSRTSGRDNEQFF
NA	NA	TRBV19	TRBJ2-3	TGTGCCAGTAGTAATCCAGATACGCAGTATTTT	CASSNPDTQYF
NA	NA	TRBV7-9	TRBJ2-3	TGTGCCAGCAGCATCTCTGGGTCAGATACGCAGTATTTT	CASSISGSDTQYF
TRBD1	few	TRBV12-3/TRBV12-4	TRBJ2-3	TGTGCCAGCAGTTTTGGCACAGGGGCAGATACGCAGTATTTT	CASSFGTGADTQYF
NA	NA	TRBV12-3/TRBV12-4	TRBJ1-5	TGTGCCAGCAGAGGCCGGGGCGACGGGTTGGGGCAACGGGTTAGCAATCAGCCCCAGCATTTT	CASRGRGDGLGQRVSNQPQHF
NA	NA	TRBV4-3	TRBJ2-7	TGCGCCAGCAGCCAGATGGTACGGACGGGCGAGCAGTACTTC	CASSQMVRTGEQYF
TRBD1	few	TRBV24-1	TRBJ1-2	TGTGCCACCAGTGATTTCGGACAGGCGTATGGCTACACCTTC	CATSDFGQAYGYTF
NA	few	TRBV11-3	TRBJ2-5	TGTGCCAGCAGCCCGCACGGCACGGAGACCCAGTACTTC	CASSPHGTETQYF